These 17 T cell receptor beta chains share one sample of origin, sequenced in a study of blood T cell repertoires in COVID-19. The method was immunoSEQ multiplex PCR; TCRdb's version includes in-frame clones alone and lacks a portion of them. The repertoire holds approximately 330,000 clones, with 90% as singletons. Sequencing was carried out using peripheral blood. These receptors all come from a woman aged 40 to 49 with COVID-19, enrolled during active disease.

This chain uses TRBV28 with TRBJ2-5; 7 bases align to TRBD1. J gave up 2 bases and V 5 bases, and 8 bases lay outside the gene matches. The V gene's germline CDR1 is MDHEN and CDR2 SYDVKM. CDR3 length equals 15 residues. This CDR3 reads CASSDRDRKQETQYF. The CDR3 DNA sequence: TGTGCCAGCAGTGACCGGGACAGAAAGCAAGAGACCCAGTACTTC.

The V and J genes are TRBV15 and TRBJ1-2, with TRBD1 identical over 8 bases. This CDR3 has 15 residues. Trimming removed 2 bases from V and 5 bases from J; junction bases left unmatched: 7. Per the germline V gene, CDR1 is LNHNV and CDR2 is YYDKDF (reference sequence). Written as DNA, the CDR3 is TGTGCCACCAGCAGACCTGACAGGGGCGAGTATGGCTACACCTTC. It yields the protein CATSRPDRGEYGYTF.

The gene calls are TRBV5-6 and TRBJ1-2, with 7 bases matching TRBD1. CDR3 length equals 14 residues. Germline V gene lookup returns CDR1 SGHDT and CDR2 YYEEEE. With 3 bases clipped from V and 4 bases from J, the junction kept 6 bases outside the gene matches. In DNA, the CDR3 is TGTGCCAGCAGCTACCAAACAGGGGCCTATGGCTACACCTTC. It specifies CASSYQTGAYGYTF.

V gene TRBV27 combines with J gene TRBJ1-4; D is perhaps TRBD1 (5 bases). V shed 2 bases and J shed 10 bases, with 17 bases lying between them. The CDR3 extends over 15 amino acids. Germline lookup yields CDR1 MNHEY and CDR2 SMNVEV (reference sequence). CDR3 DNA sequence: TGTGCCAGCAGTTTAGGGGCTCCGGGGGACCGAAAACTGTTTTTT. This codes for CASSLGAPGDRKLFF. Drawing the rest from reference TRBV27 and TRBJ1-4, the complete variable domain is EAQVTQNPRYLITVTGKKLTVTCSQNMNHEYMSWYRQDPGLGLRQIYYSMNVEVTDKGDVPEGYKVSRKEKRNFPLILESPSPNQTSLYFCASSLGAPGDRKLFFGSGTQLSVL.

The chain has TRBV5-6 and TRBJ2-2; 11 positions agree with TRBD2. CDR1 SGHDT and CDR2 YYEEEE come from the germline V gene. This CDR3 contains 17 residues. The ends lost 1 base at V and 4 bases at J; junction bases unmatched: 6. The CDR3 DNA sequence: TGTGCCAGCAGCTTGTACCTAGCGGGGGGAGGCACCGGGGAGCTGTTTTTT. Its protein product is CASSLYLAGGGTGELFF. The full variable domain, its missing parts supplied by reference TRBV5-6 and TRBJ2-2, is DAGVTQSPTHLIKTRGQQVTLRCSPKSGHDTVSWYQQALGQGPQFIFQYYEEEERQRGNFPDRFSGHQFPNYSSELNVNALLLGDSALYLCASSLYLAGGGTGELFFGEGSRLTVL.

The V and J genes are TRBV4-1 and TRBJ2-7; 8 positions agree with TRBD2. Germline V gives CDR1 MGHRA, CDR2 YSYEKL. The CDR3 consists of 15 residues. The trim removed 5 bases at V and 2 bases at J, leaving 8 bases unmatched. DNA of the CDR3: TGCGCCAGCAGCGAGAGCGGGAGTAAGCCCTACGAGCAGTACTTC. It codes for CASSESGSKPYEQYF.

This clone was seen only once. The rearrangement links TRBV5-1 to TRBJ2-3; D might be TRBD2 (6 bases). This CDR3 has 15 amino acids. Trimming shortened V by 0 bases and J by 2 bases, and 10 bases separated the two germline ends. Germline V gene data show CDR1 as SGHRS and CDR2 as YFSETQ. The CDR3 region is CASSLGGVNTDTQYF. As DNA, the CDR3 is TGCGCCAGCAGCTTGGGCGGGGTGAACACAGATACGCAGTATTTT.

The chain joins TRBV5-1 to TRBJ1-5; no clear D gene. Deletions cut 5 bases from V and 7 bases from J, with 13 bases between. Germline V lookup: CDR1 SGHRS, CDR2 YFSETQ. The CDR3 runs to 13 residues. In DNA form, the CDR3 reads TGCGCCAGCAGACTCGACATAGGCCAGCCCCAGCATTTT. The encoded protein is CASRLDIGQPQHF.

The chain has TRBV6-4 and TRBJ1-4, with 7 bases matching TRBD1. Germline V gene data show CDR1 as MRHNA and CDR2 as SNTAGT. This CDR3 has 14 residues. Germline trimming cut 3 bases from V and 8 bases from J; bases unmatched to any gene: 6. DNA for the CDR3: TGTGCCAGCAGTGAGGACGTAGGGGGCGAAAAACTGTTTTTT. Translated: CASSEDVGGEKLFF.

The V gene is TRBV28, the J gene TRBJ1-5; the match to TRBD1 covers 9 bases. CDR1 and CDR2 (germline): MDHEN, SYDVKM. J lost 4 bases, V lost 1 base, and 8 bases had no gene match. CDR3 size: 17 residues. CDR3 nucleotides: TGTGCCAGCAGTTTATCTATGGACAGGGGACCTAATCAGCCCCAGCATTTT. It yields the protein CASSLSMDRGPNQPQHF.

The J gene is TRBJ1-1, the V gene TRBV5-1; D is unresolved. CDR3 length: 14 residues. Germline loops: CDR1 SGHRS, CDR2 YFSETQ. The V gene lost 1 base and the J gene lost 2 bases, with 9 bases spanning the gap. As DNA, the CDR3 is TGCGCCAGCAGCTTGTCTGGGAGTAACACTGAAGCTTTCTTT. Its protein is CASSLSGSNTEAFF.

The rearrangement joins TRBV25-1 to TRBJ2-1; TRBD2 matches 7 bases. Trimming removed 11 bases from V and 8 bases from J; junction bases left unmatched: 12. The CDR3 contains 13 residues. CDR1 and CDR2 from the germline V gene are MGHDK and SYGVNS. CDR3 in amino acids: CAGSLAGTHEQFF. The CDR3 DNA follows: TGTGCCGGAAGTTTAGCGGGTACTCATGAGCAGTTCTTC.

The chain has TRBV7-2 and TRBJ2-1; D is undetermined. This CDR3 has 16 residues. Germline CDR1 SGHTA, CDR2 FQGNSA. V shed 3 bases and J shed 0 bases, with 12 bases lying between them. CDR3 in amino acids: CASSFFAGGSYNEQFF. The CDR3 DNA reads TGTGCCAGCAGCTTTTTCGCTGGCGGCTCCTACAATGAGCAGTTCTTC.

The rearrangement links TRBV5-1 to TRBJ2-1; possible D gene TRBD2, 5 bases. This CDR3 is 15 amino acids long. V shed 5 bases and J shed 0 bases, with 12 bases lying between them. Per germline, CDR1 SGHRS and CDR2 YFSETQ. CDR3 amino acids: CASSSNGNSYNEQFF. The CDR3 region has the DNA TGCGCCAGCAGTTCGAACGGGAACTCCTACAATGAGCAGTTCTTC.

This chain connects TRBV5-1 to TRBJ2-7; D might be TRBD1 (6 bases). The CDR3 loop spans 13 amino acids. CDR1 is SGHRS and CDR2 is YFSETQ in the germline V gene. The V end lost 5 bases, the J end lost 6 bases, and 15 bases lay between the germline ends. CDR3 DNA: TGCGCCAGCAGACTCTACAGGGATAGCGAGCAGTACTTC. Translated: CASRLYRDSEQYF.

The V and J genes are TRBV25-1 and TRBJ1-3, with 11 bases fitting TRBD1. The CDR3 has 15 amino acids. CDR1 and CDR2 from the germline V gene are MGHDK and SYGVNS. V was clipped by 8 bases and J by 4 bases; unmatched bases: 7. Here the CDR3 reads CASQRTGGAGNTIYF. As DNA, the CDR3 is TGTGCCAGCCAAAGGACAGGGGGCGCGGGAAACACCATATATTTT.

V and J are TRBV5-1 and TRBJ2-3; possibly TRBD2 for D (6 bases). Trimming removed 4 bases at V and 3 bases at J, with 21 bases between. Germline assignment: CDR1 SGHRS and CDR2 YFSETQ. This CDR3 comprises 17 residues. The CDR3 sequence is CASSNRGWAGTTDTQYF. In DNA, the CDR3 is TGCGCCAGCAGCAACCGGGGGTGGGCGGGGACTACAGATACGCAGTATTTT.